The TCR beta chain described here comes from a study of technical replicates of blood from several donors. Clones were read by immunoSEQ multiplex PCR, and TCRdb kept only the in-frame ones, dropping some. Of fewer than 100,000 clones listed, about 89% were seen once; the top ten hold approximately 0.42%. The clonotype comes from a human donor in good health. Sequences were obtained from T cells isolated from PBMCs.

The CDR3 DNA reads as TGTGCCAGCAGCACTCCGACTAGTGGTTACAATGAGCAGTTCTTC. Amino acid sequence: CASSTPTSGYNEQFF. V usage is TRBV6-5 and J usage is TRBJ2-1; D might be TRBD2 (6 bases). V lost 6 bases, J lost 4 bases, and 16 bases lay in between. The CDR3 spans 15 residues. Germline assignment: CDR1 MNHEY and CDR2 SVGAGI.